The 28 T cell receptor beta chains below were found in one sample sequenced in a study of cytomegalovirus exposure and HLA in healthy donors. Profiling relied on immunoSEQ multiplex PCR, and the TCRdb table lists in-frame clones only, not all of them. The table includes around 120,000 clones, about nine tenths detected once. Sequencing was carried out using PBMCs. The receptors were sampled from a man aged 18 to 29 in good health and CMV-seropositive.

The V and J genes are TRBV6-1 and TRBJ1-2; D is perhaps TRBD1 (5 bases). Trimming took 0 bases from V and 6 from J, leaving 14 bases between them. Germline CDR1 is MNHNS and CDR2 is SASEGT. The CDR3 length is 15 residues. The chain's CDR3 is CASSEAVRGWHGYTF. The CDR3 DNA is TGTGCCAGCAGTGAAGCCGTTAGGGGATGGCATGGCTACACCTTC.

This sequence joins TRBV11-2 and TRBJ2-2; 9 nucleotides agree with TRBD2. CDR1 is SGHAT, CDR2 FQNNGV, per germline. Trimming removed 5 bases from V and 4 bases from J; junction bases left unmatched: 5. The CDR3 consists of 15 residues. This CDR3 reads CASSRTSVLTGELFF. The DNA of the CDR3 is TGTGCCAGCAGCCGGACTAGCGTCCTCACCGGGGAGCTGTTTTTT.

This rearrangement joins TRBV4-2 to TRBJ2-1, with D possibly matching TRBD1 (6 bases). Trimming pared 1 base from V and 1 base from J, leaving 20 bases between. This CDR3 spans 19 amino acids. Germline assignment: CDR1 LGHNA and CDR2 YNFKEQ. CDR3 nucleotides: TGTGCCAGCAGCCAAGGCCCTGCGGGTCCAGGGGATTCCTACAATGAGCAGTTCTTC. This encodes CASSQGPAGPGDSYNEQFF.

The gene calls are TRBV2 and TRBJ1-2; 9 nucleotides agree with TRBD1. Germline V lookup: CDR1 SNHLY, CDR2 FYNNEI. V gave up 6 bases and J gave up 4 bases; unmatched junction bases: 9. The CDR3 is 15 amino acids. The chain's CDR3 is CASSEYQQGAYGYTF. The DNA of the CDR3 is TGTGCCAGCAGCGAATATCAACAGGGGGCCTATGGCTACACCTTC.

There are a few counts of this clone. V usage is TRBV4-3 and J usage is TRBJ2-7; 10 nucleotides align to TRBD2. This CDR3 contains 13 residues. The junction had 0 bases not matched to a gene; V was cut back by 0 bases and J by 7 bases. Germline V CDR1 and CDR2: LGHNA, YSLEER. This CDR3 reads CASSQETSGEQYF. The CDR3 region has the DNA TGCGCCAGCAGCCAAGAGACTAGCGGGGAGCAGTACTTC.

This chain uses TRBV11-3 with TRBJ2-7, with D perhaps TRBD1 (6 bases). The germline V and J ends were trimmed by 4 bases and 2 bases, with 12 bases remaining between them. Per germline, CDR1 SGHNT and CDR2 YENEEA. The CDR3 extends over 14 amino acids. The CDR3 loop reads CASSSRQAPYEQYF. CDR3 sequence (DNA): TGTGCCAGCAGCTCACGACAGGCCCCCTACGAGCAGTACTTC.

In DNA form, the CDR3 reads TGTGCCAGCAGCTTAGTGTTGGTGACAGAGAATTCACCCCTCCACTTT. Translated, it gives CASSLVLVTENSPLHF. The chain carries TRBV11-2 and TRBJ1-6; weak D call: TRBD1 (5 bases). Germline V lookup: CDR1 SGHAT, CDR2 FQNNGV. V was shortened by 1 base and J by 7 bases, with 14 bases between the two germline ends. The CDR3 has 16 amino acids.

CDR3 protein: CASLGSGTTDTQYF. CDR3 sequence (DNA): TGTGCCAGCCTGGGTAGCGGGACCACAGATACGCAGTATTTT. The chain joins TRBV7-9 to TRBJ2-3, with TRBD2 identical over 8 bases. V shed 8 bases and J 2 bases; nucleotides not matched to a gene: 6. CDR1 and CDR2 from the germline V gene are SEHNR and FQNEAQ (reference sequence). The CDR3 spans 14 residues.

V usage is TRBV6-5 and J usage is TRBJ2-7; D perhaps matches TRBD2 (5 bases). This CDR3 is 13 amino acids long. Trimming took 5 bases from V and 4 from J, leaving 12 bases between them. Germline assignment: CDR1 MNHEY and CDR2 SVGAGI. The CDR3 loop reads CASSRGREYEQYF. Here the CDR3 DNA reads TGTGCCAGCAGTCGAGGACGGGAATACGAGCAGTACTTC.

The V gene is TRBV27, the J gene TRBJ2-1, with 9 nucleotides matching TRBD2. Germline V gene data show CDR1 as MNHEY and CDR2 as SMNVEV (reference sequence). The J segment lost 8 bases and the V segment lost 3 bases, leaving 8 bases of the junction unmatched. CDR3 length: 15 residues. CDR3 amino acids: CASSFGSGGVHEQFF. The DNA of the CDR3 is TGTGCCAGCAGTTTCGGTAGCGGGGGTGTCCATGAGCAGTTCTTC.

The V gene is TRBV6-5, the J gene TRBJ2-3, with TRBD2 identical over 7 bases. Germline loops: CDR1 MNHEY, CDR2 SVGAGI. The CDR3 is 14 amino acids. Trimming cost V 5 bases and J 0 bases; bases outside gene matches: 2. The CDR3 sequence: CASSAGASTDTQYF. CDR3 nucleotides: TGTGCCAGCAGTGCGGGAGCTAGCACAGATACGCAGTATTTT.

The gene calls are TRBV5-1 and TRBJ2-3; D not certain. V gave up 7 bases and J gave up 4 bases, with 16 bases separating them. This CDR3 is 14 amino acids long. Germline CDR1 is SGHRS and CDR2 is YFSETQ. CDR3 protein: CASRRLVGPDTQYF. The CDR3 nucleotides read TGCGCCAGCCGCCGACTGGTCGGCCCAGATACGCAGTATTTT.

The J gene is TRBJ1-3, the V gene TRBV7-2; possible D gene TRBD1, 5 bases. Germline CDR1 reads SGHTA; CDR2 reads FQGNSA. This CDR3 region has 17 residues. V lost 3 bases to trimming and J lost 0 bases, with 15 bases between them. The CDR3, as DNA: TGTGCCAGCAGCTTTTCCGGGACTGGGAGCTCTGGAAACACCATATATTTT. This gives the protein CASSFSGTGSSGNTIYF.

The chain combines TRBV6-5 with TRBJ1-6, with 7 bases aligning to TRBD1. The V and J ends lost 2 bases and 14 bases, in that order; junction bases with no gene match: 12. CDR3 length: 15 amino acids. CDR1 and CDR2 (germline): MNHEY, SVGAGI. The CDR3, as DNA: TGTGCCAGCAGTTACCGGACAGGCGGAACCTCGGCCCTCCACTTT. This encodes CASSYRTGGTSALHF.

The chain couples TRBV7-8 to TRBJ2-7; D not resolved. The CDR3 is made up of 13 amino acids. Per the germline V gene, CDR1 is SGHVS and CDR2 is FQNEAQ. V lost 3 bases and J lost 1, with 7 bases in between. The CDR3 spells CASSLGRSYEQYF. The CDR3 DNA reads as TGTGCCAGCAGCTTGGGCAGGTCCTACGAGCAGTACTTC.

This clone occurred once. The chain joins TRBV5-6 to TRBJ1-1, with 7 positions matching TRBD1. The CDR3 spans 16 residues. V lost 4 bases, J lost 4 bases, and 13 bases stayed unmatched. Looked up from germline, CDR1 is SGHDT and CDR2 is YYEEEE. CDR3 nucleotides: TGTGCCAGCAGCCCGGACAGGAGGTTTCGCGGCACTGAAGCTTTCTTT. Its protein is CASSPDRRFRGTEAFF.

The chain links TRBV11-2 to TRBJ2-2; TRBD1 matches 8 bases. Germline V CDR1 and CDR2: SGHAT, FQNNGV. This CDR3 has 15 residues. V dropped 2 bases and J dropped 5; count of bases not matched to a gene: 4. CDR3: CASSLQGARTGELFF. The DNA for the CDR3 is TGTGCCAGCAGCTTACAGGGGGCCAGGACCGGGGAGCTGTTTTTT.

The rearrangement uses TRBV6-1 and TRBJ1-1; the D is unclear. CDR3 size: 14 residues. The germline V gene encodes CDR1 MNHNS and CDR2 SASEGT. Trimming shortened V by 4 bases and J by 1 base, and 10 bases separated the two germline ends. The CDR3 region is CASSVSGPNTEAFF. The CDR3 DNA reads TGTGCCAGCAGTGTAAGTGGGCCGAACACTGAAGCTTTCTTT.

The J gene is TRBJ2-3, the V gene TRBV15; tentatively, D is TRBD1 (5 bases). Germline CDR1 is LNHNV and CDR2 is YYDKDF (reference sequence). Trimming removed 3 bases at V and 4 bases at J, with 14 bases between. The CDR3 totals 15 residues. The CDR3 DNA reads TGTGCCACCAGCAGGGGGCAGGGCAGCGCAGATACGCAGTATTTT. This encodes CATSRGQGSADTQYF. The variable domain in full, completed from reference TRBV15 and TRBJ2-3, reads DAMVIQNPRYQVTQFGKPVTLSCSQTLNHNVMYWYQQKSSQAPKLLFHYYDKDFNNEADTPDNFQSRRPNTSFCFLDIRSPGLGDTAMYLCATSRGQGSADTQYFGPGTRLTVL.

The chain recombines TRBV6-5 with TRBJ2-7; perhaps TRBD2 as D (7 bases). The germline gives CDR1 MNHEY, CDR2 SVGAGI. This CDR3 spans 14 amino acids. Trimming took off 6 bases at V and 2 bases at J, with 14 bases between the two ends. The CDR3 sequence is CASRYKGGAYEQYF. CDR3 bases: TGTGCCAGCAGATACAAGGGGGGGGCCTACGAGCAGTACTTC.

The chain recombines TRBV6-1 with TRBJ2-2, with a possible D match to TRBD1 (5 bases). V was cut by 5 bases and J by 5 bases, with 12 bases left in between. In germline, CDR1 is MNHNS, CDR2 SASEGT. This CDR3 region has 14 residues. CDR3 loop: CASSPMTVTGELFF. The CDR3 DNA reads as TGTGCCAGCAGTCCCATGACAGTTACCGGGGAGCTGTTTTTT.

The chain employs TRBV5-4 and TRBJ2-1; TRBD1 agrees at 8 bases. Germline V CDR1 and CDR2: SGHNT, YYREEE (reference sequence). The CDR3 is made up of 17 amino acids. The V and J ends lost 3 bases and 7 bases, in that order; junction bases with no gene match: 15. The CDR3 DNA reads TGTGCCAGCAGCTCGGGAGCAGGGGGCCGCTTCAGTAATGAGCAGTTCTTC. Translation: CASSSGAGGRFSNEQFF. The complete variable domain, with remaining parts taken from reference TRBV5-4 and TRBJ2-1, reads ETGVTQSPTHLIKTRGQQVTLRCSSQSGHNTVSWYQQALGQGPQFIFQYYREEENGRGNFPPRFSGLQFPNYSSELNVNALELDDSALYLCASSSGAGGRFSNEQFFGPGTRLTVL.

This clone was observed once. CDR3 sequence: CASSPTSQSGVPTDTQYF. The CDR3 DNA reads as TGTGCCAGCTCACCCACTTCCCAAAGCGGGGTTCCCACAGATACGCAGTATTTT. The chain recombines TRBV18 with TRBJ2-3; the match to TRBD2 covers 7 bases. Germline V lookup: CDR1 KGHSH, CDR2 LQKENI. The CDR3 contains 18 residues. V gave up 3 bases and J gave up 2 bases; unmatched junction bases: 14.

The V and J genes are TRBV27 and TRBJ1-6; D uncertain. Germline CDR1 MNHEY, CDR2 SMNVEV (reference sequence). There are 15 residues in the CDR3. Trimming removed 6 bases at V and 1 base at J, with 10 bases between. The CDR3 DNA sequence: TGTGCCAGCAGGACTGAGGGTTCCTATAATTCACCCCTCCACTTT. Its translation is CASRTEGSYNSPLHF.

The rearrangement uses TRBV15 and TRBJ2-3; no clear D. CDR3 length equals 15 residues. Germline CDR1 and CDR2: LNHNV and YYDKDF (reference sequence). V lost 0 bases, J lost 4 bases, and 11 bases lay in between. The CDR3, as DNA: TGTGCCACCAGCAGAGATCTAATCGGTCCAGATACGCAGTATTTT. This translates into CATSRDLIGPDTQYF.

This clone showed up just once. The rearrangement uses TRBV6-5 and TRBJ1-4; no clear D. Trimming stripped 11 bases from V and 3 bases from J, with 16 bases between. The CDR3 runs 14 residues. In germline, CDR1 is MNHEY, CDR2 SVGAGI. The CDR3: CASKKGAANEKLFF. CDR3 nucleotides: TGTGCCTCCAAGAAGGGAGCGGCTAATGAAAAACTGTTTTTT.

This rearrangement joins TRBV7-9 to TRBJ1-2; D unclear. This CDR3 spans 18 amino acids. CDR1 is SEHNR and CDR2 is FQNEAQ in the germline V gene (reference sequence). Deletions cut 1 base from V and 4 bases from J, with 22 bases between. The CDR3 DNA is TGTGCCAGCAGCTTAGATCAACAAGGGAGGAGTAGAGGCTATGGCTACACCTTC. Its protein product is CASSLDQQGRSRGYGYTF.

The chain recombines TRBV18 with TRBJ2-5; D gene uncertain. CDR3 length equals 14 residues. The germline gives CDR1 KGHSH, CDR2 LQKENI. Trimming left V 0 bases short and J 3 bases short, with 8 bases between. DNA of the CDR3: TGTGCCAGCTCACCACCGGGCAGTGAAGAGACCCAGTACTTC. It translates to CASSPPGSEETQYF. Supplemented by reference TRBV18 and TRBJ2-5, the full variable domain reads NAGVMQNPRHLVRRRGQEARLRCSPMKGHSHVYWYRQLPEEGLKFMVYLQKENIIDESGMPKERFSAEFPKEGPSILRIQQVVRGDSAAYFCASSPPGSEETQYFGPGTRLLVL.